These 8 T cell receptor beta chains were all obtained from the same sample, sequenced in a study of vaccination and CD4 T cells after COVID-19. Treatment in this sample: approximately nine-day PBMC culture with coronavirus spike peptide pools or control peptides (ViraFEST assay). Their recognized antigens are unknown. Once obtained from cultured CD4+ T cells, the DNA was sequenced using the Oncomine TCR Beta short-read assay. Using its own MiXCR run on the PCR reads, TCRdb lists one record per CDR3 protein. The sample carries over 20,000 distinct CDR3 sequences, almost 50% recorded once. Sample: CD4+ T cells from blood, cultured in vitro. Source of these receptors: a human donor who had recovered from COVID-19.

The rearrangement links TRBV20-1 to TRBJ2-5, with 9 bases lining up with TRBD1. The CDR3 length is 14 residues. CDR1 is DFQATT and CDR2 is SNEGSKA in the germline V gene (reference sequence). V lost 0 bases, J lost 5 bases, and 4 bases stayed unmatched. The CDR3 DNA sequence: TGCAGTGCTAGAGACGAACAGGGGGCCGAGACCCAGTACTTC. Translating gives CSARDEQGAETQYF.

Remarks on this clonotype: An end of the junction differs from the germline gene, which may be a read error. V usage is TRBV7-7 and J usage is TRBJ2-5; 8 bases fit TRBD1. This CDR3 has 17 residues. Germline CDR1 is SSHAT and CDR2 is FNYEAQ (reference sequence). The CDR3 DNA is TGTGCTAGCAGCCGCCTTCGCCAGGGGGCAGGAGGAGAGACCCAGTACTTC. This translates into CASSRLRQGAGGETQYF.

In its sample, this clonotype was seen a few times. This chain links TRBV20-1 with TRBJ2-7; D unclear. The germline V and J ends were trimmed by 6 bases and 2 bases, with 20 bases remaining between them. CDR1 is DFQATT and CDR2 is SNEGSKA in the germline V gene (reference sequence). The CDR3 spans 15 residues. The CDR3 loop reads CSAPSSQFRTYEQYF. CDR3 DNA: TGCAGTGCCCCTTCAAGCCAGTTTCGAACCTACGAGCAGTACTTC.

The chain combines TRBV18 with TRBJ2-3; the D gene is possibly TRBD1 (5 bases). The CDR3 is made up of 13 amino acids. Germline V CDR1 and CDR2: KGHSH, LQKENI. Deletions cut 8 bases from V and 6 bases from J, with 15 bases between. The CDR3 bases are TGTGCCAGCAAACGGACACCTCGGGATACGCAGTATTTT. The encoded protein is CASKRTPRDTQYF.

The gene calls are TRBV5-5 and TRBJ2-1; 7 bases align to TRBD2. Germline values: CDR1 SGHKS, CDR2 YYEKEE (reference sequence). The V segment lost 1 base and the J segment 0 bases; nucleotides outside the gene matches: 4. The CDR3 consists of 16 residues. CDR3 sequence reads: CASSLSLAASYNEQFF. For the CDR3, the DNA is TGTGCCAGCAGCTTGTCCCTAGCGGCCTCCTACAATGAGCAGTTCTTC.

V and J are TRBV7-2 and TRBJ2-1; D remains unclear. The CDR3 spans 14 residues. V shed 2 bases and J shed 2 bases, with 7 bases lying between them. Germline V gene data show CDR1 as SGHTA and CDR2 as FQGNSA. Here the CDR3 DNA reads TGTGCCAGCAGCTTAACGGGCGCCTACAATGAGCAGTTCTTC. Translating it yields CASSLTGAYNEQFF.

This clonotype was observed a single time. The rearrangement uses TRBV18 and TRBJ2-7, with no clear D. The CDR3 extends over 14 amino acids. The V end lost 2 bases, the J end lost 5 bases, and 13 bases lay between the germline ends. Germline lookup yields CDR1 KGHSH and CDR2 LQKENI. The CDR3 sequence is CASSPGLVSDEQYF. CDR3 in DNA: TGTGCCAGCTCACCAGGGCTAGTTTCCGACGAGCAGTACTTC.

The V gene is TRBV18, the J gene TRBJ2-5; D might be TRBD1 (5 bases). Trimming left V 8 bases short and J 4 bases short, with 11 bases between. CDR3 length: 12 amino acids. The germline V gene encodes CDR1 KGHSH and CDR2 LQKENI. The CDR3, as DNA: TGTGCCAGCACAAAAGGGGTAGAGACCCAGTACTTC. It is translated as CASTKGVETQYF.